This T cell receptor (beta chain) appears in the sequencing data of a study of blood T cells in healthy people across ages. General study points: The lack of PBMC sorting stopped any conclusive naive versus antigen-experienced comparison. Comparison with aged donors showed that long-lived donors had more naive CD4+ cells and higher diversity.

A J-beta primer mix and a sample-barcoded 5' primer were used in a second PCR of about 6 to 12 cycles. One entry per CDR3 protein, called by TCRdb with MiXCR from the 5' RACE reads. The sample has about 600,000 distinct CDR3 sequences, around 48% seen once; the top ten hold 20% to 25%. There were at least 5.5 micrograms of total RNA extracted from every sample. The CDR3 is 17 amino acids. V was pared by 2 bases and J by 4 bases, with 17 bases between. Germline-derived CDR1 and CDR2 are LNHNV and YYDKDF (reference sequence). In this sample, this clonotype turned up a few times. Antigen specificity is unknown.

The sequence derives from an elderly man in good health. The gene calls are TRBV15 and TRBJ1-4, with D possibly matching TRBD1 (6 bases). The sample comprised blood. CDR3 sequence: CATSRPSWGARNEKLFF. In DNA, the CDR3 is TGTGCCACCAGCAGACCCTCCTGGGGGGCCCGTAATGAAAAACTGTTTTTT.